The 8 T cell receptor beta chains in this list originate from one sample, sequenced in a study of blood T cell repertoires in COVID-19. Sequenced by immunoSEQ multiplex PCR; TCRdb stores in-frame clones only, minus some. The sample comprises under 300,000 clones, more than 65% of which are singletons, and 2% to 2.5% rests with the top ten. The sample comprised peripheral blood. The origin of the receptors is a man in his forties who had recovered from COVID-19.

The gene calls are TRBV7-2 and TRBJ1-1, with D unclear. The CDR3 consists of 14 residues. The germline CDR1 and CDR2 sequences are SGHTA and FQGNSA. V was pared by 1 base and J by 5 bases, with 11 bases between. For the CDR3, the DNA is TGTGCCAGCAGCTTAGGCCCTCGGAGGACTGAAGCTTTCTTT. It specifies CASSLGPRRTEAFF.

The rearrangement uses TRBV7-2 and TRBJ1-1, with D perhaps matching TRBD1 (5 bases). V was pared by 0 bases and J by 4 bases, with 12 bases between. The CDR3 extends over 15 amino acids. CDR1 and CDR2 (germline): SGHTA, FQGNSA. The DNA for the CDR3 is TGTGCCAGCAGCTTAGCAATCGGGCAGGGCACTGAAGCTTTCTTT. This gives the protein CASSLAIGQGTEAFF.

The rearrangement joins TRBV19 to TRBJ2-7; 7 bases are a match to TRBD2. From germline, CDR1 is LNHDA and CDR2 SQIVND (reference sequence). The CDR3 extends over 14 amino acids. V dropped 6 bases and J dropped 3; count of bases not matched to a gene: 8. The CDR3, as DNA: TGTGCCAGTAGGAGAGCGGGGAACCACTACGAGCAGTACTTC. It encodes CASRRAGNHYEQYF.

The chain links TRBV19 to TRBJ2-7; TRBD2 aligns across 7 bases. Germline loops: CDR1 LNHDA, CDR2 SQIVND (reference sequence). The V and J ends lost 7 bases and 0 bases, in that order; junction bases with no gene match: 6. The CDR3 is made up of 14 amino acids. The DNA for the CDR3 is TGTGCCAGTATGGCGGGAGAAAGCTCCTACGAGCAGTACTTC. Translation gives CASMAGESSYEQYF.

This chain joins TRBV9 and TRBJ2-1; TRBD1 agrees at 10 bases. V was clipped by 4 bases and J by 4 bases; unmatched bases: 8. The CDR3 consists of 16 residues. Germline V gene lookup returns CDR1 SGDLS and CDR2 YYNGEE. The CDR3 protein is CASSPRGTGAYNEQFF. Here the CDR3 DNA reads TGTGCCAGCAGCCCCCGCGGGACAGGGGCTTACAATGAGCAGTTCTTC.

This sequence joins TRBV7-9 and TRBJ2-7, with D possibly matching TRBD1 (7 bases). Deletions cut 5 bases from V and 3 bases from J, with 14 bases between. CDR1 is SEHNR, CDR2 FQNEAQ, per germline (reference sequence). The CDR3 has 14 amino acids. The CDR3 is CASSAQGGNYEQYF. The CDR3, as DNA: TGTGCCAGCAGCGCCCAGGGGGGTAACTACGAGCAGTACTTC.

This clone was detected only a few times. The chain has TRBV7-9 and TRBJ2-7; TRBD1 agrees at 10 bases. CDR1 is SEHNR and CDR2 is FQNEAQ in the germline V gene (reference sequence). V lost 4 bases, J lost 5 bases, and 14 bases stayed unmatched. The CDR3 is 17 residues long. The CDR3: CASSSLLRDRGADEQYF. The CDR3 region has the DNA TGTGCCAGCAGCTCACTCCTCCGGGACAGGGGAGCCGACGAGCAGTACTTC.

The chain links TRBV6-2 or TRBV6-3 to TRBJ2-7; the D is unclear. This CDR3 is built from 13 residues. Looked up from germline, CDR1 is MNHEY and CDR2 is SVGEGT. With 5 bases removed from V and 0 bases from J, the gap between germline ends came to 8 bases. As DNA, the CDR3 is TGTGCCAGCAGTGGCGACATCTCCTACGAGCAGTACTTC. Its translation is CASSGDISYEQYF.